The entry below describes one T cell receptor (beta chain). This specimen comes from a study of blood T cell repertoires in COVID-19. Across the whole study: Sites in the United States, Italy and Spain provided acute and convalescent COVID-19 samples. Sample material is recorded as cDNA or gDNA derived from T cells, B-cell-depleted T cells, or PBMCs.

V shed 6 bases, J shed 0 bases, and the junction held 5 bases outside the gene matches. This CDR3 spans 15 amino acids. CDR1 is SGHTS and CDR2 is YDEGEE in the germline V gene. The authors' processing: Using reference gene primer amplification, nucleated cell counts were estimated. Sequenced by immunoSEQ multiplex PCR; TCRdb stores in-frame clones only, minus some. The V and J calls and clone size were taken over from that table, and D and trimming were inferred from the DNA. The data show about 97,000 clones, more than 90% seen once. This sequence joins TRBV5-8 and TRBJ1-5; 8 bases map to TRBD1. This receptor was identified in a man aged 18 to 29 with acute or convalescent COVID-19. Sequenced material: peripheral blood. The CDR3 spells CASTRTGGSNQPQHF. In nucleotides, the CDR3 is TGTGCCAGCACACGAACAGGGGGTAGCAATCAGCCCCAGCATTTT.